The 18 T cell receptor beta chains in this list originate from one sample, sequenced in a study of cytomegalovirus exposure and HLA in healthy donors. Primers: 60 Vbeta forward and 13 Jbeta reverse. The protocol was immunoSEQ multiplex PCR, while the TCRdb copy is restricted to in-frame clones and leaves out a portion. The data show about 130,000 clones, 75% to 90% seen once. The specimen was PBMCs. The source is a woman aged 40 to 50 in good health and CMV-seronegative.

The chain joins TRBV28 to TRBJ2-7; D perhaps matches TRBD2 (5 bases). The germline V gene encodes CDR1 MDHEN and CDR2 SYDVKM. The CDR3 spans 14 residues. V was clipped by 3 bases and J by 4 bases, with 13 bases between them. DNA for the CDR3: TGTGCCAGCAGTTTCGGCCGGACTGGGTACGAGCAGTACTTC. As protein: CASSFGRTGYEQYF.

A remark on this clone: Other DNA variants within this sample encode the same CDR3. The chain recombines TRBV13 with TRBJ1-1; D gene ambiguous. Deletions cut 3 bases from V and 5 bases from J, with 7 bases between. Germline V gene sequence: CDR1 PRHDT, CDR2 FYEKMQ (reference sequence). The CDR3 length is 12 residues. The DNA of the CDR3 is TGTGCCAGCAGCTTTCGGGGTACTGAAGCTTTCTTT. It encodes CASSFRGTEAFF.

This chain joins TRBV7-8 and TRBJ2-1, with 8 bases that match TRBD2. CDR3 length: 16 residues. CDR1 is SGHVS, CDR2 FQNEAQ, per germline. Trimming at V came to 5 bases and at J to 0 bases, leaving 6 bases not matched to a gene. The CDR3 region is CASSDLSGGSYNEQFF. CDR3 in DNA: TGTGCCAGCAGCGATCTGAGCGGGGGCTCCTACAATGAGCAGTTCTTC.

The chain employs TRBV18 and TRBJ1-1; no definite D call. The germline V gene encodes CDR1 KGHSH and CDR2 LQKENI. The CDR3 runs 15 residues. The V end lost 5 bases, the J end lost 2 bases, and 15 bases lay between the germline ends. The CDR3: CASSLGGQDNTEAFF. The CDR3 DNA reads as TGTGCCAGCTCATTGGGAGGGCAAGATAACACTGAAGCTTTCTTT.

The chain recombines TRBV2 with TRBJ1-5, with D maybe TRBD1 (6 bases). Trimming left V 6 bases short and J 6 bases short, with 12 bases between. CDR1 SNHLY and CDR2 FYNNEI come from the germline V gene. The length of the CDR3 is 13 residues. The CDR3 nucleotides read TGTGCCAGCAGGCCGGGAGGGGGTCAGCCCCAGCATTTT. It yields the protein CASRPGGGQPQHF.

J is TRBJ1-5 and V is TRBV6-1; D call uncertain. V gave up 7 bases and J gave up 0 bases, with 13 bases separating them. The V gene's germline CDR1 is MNHNS and CDR2 SASEGT. The length of the CDR3 is 15 residues. CDR3 nucleotide sequence: TGTGCCAGCACCCTAGACGGATATAGCAATCAGCCCCAGCATTTT. This translates into CASTLDGYSNQPQHF.

This chain connects TRBV5-1 to TRBJ1-1, with unresolved D. CDR3 size: 16 residues. The V gene lost 0 bases and the J gene lost 2 bases, with 14 bases spanning the gap. From germline, CDR1 is SGHRS and CDR2 YFSETQ. The CDR3 is CASSLAIVRDNTEAFF. The CDR3 DNA sequence: TGCGCCAGCAGCTTGGCCATCGTACGGGATAACACTGAAGCTTTCTTT.

This clone was recorded a few times. The V call is TRBV29-1, the J call TRBJ1-4, with a weak D call TRBD1 (6 bases). The CDR3 length is 17 residues. V was trimmed by 0 bases and J by 7 bases, leaving 21 bases between them. The germline V gene has CDR1 SQVTM and CDR2 ANQGSEA. CDR3 sequence (DNA): TGCAGCGTTGAAGATCCTGGAGCGGCAGGGGTGACTGAAAAACTGTTTTTT. Protein product: CSVEDPGAAGVTEKLFF.

This clone was observed a single time. The chain combines TRBV4-3 with TRBJ2-2; tentative D call: TRBD2 (6 bases). The CDR3 runs to 16 residues. V gave up 2 bases and J gave up 2 bases, with 12 bases separating them. Germline values: CDR1 LGHNA, CDR2 YSLEER. CDR3: CASSQSPGLNTGELFF. DNA of the CDR3: TGCGCCAGCAGCCAAAGCCCGGGACTCAACACCGGGGAGCTGTTTTTT.

The chain couples TRBV4-2 to TRBJ2-7; D is possibly TRBD1 (6 bases). Germline CDR1 is LGHNA and CDR2 is YNFKEQ. V dropped 0 bases and J dropped 5 bases, with 11 bases sitting between them. The CDR3 loop spans 14 amino acids. CDR3 DNA: TGTGCCAGCAGCCAAGATTCTGGGGGCGACGAGCAGTACTTC. Translation gives CASSQDSGGDEQYF.

This clone was picked up a small number of times. The V gene is TRBV5-3, the J gene TRBJ1-1, with D perhaps TRBD1 (6 bases). TRBV5-3 is an ORF, with its function uncertain. Trimming stripped 7 bases from V and 4 bases from J, with 11 bases between. The CDR3 totals 12 residues. The CDR3 nucleotides are TGTGCCAGAGTCTACAGGGCCACTGAAGCTTTCTTT. It encodes CARVYRATEAFF.

V gene TRBV29-1 combines with J gene TRBJ2-2, with 7 bases that match TRBD2. Germline values: CDR1 SQVTM, CDR2 ANQGSEA. The CDR3 is made up of 15 amino acids. Trimming removed 5 bases from V and 1 base from J; junction bases left unmatched: 7. The CDR3 loop is CSVSGGLRNTGELFF. DNA for the CDR3: TGCAGCGTTTCGGGGGGACTCCGGAACACCGGGGAGCTGTTTTTT.

The V and J genes are TRBV6-6 and TRBJ1-5; no clear D. The V gene's germline CDR1 is MNHNY and CDR2 SVGAGI (reference sequence). This CDR3 is 13 amino acids long. V was pared by 4 bases and J by 4 bases, with 8 bases between. The chain's CDR3 is CASSLRVNQPQHF. CDR3 in DNA: TGTGCCAGCAGTTTGAGGGTAAATCAGCCCCAGCATTTT.

The J gene is TRBJ2-7, the V gene TRBV27; D unresolved. Trimming left V 0 bases short and J 4 bases short, with 13 bases between. The CDR3 sequence is 15 residues long. The V gene's germline CDR1 is MNHEY and CDR2 SMNVEV (reference sequence). The CDR3 DNA reads as TGTGCCAGCAGTTTATCTGGAGTTCGAAGGTACGAGCAGTACTTC. Translation: CASSLSGVRRYEQYF.

This chain links TRBV25-1 with TRBJ1-4; tentative D call: TRBD1 (5 bases). The germline V and J ends were trimmed by 2 bases and 6 bases, with 13 bases remaining between them. CDR1 is MGHDK and CDR2 is SYGVNS in the germline V gene. The CDR3 runs to 15 residues. The CDR3 is CASSEGGKDDEKLFF. The CDR3 DNA is TGTGCCAGCAGTGAAGGGGGGAAGGATGATGAAAAACTGTTTTTT. Full variable domain (rest looked up from reference TRBV25-1 and TRBJ1-4): EADIYQTPRYLVIGTGKKITLECSQTMGHDKMYWYQQDPGMELHLIHYSYGVNSTEKGDLSSESTVSRIRTEHFPLTLESARPSHTSQYLCASSEGGKDDEKLFFGSGTQLSVL.

The chain recombines TRBV19 with TRBJ2-5; D gene unclear. The ends were cut back, 7 bases at V and 3 bases at J, with 15 bases in the middle. CDR1 and CDR2 from the germline V gene are LNHDA and SQIVND (reference sequence). This CDR3 is 14 amino acids long. CDR3 loop: CASKVDSSKETQYF. The DNA of the CDR3 is TGTGCCAGTAAGGTAGATAGCTCAAAAGAGACCCAGTACTTC. Full variable domain (outside the CDR3, taken from reference TRBV19 and TRBJ2-5): DGGITQSPKYLFRKEGQNVTLSCEQNLNHDAMYWYRQDPGQGLRLIYYSQIVNDFQKGDIAEGYSVSREKKESFPLTVTSAQKNPTAFYLCASKVDSSKETQYFGPGTRLLVL.

The chain links TRBV2 to TRBJ1-4; 9 nucleotides line up with TRBD1. The CDR3 spans 14 residues. Germline-derived CDR1 and CDR2 are SNHLY and FYNNEI. V shed 6 bases and J 8 bases; nucleotides not matched to a gene: 7. The CDR3 spells CASRRTGEGEKLFF. As DNA, the CDR3 is TGTGCCAGCAGAAGGACAGGGGAGGGAGAAAAACTGTTTTTT.

A few counts support this clone. This chain uses TRBV5-1 with TRBJ1-4, with D hard to call. Germline V CDR1 and CDR2: SGHRS, YFSETQ. The CDR3 covers 16 residues. V was cut by 0 bases and J by 0 bases, with 9 bases left in between. The CDR3 reads CASSLERGATNEKLFF. CDR3 nucleotides: TGCGCCAGCAGCTTGGAACGGGGTGCAACTAATGAAAAACTGTTTTTT.